The entry that follows covers one TCR beta chain sequence. Its antigen is unidentified. The data are from a study of cytomegalovirus exposure and HLA in healthy donors. Overall study findings and caveats: An analysis done earlier found most TCR beta V segments productive about 90% or about 30% of the time. CMV serostatus was the sole immune exposure data available. A likely sequencing artifact accounted for one observed cluster of highly shared sequence variants.

Trimming removed 1 base from V and 7 bases from J, with 7 bases in between. The germline gives CDR1 LNHDA, CDR2 SQIVND (reference sequence). The CDR3 has 13 amino acids. PCR primers comprised 60 Vbeta and 13 Jbeta primers. Under the authors' procedure: A later analysis tallied approximately 78 million unique TCR beta chains, around 9.9 million of them shared. Method: immunoSEQ multiplex PCR; TCRdb's copy keeps in-frame clones and lacks some. For V, J and clone size, that table is used; D and trimming come from the DNA. In the table there are under 200,000 clones, approximately 78% of which are singletons.

The chain joins TRBV19 to TRBJ1-4; D remains ambiguous. The receptor was derived from a young woman in good health and CMV-seronegative. Input material: PBMCs. CDR3 sequence (DNA): TGTGCCAGTAGTATAGGTCTGAGTGAAAAACTGTTTTTT. Translation: CASSIGLSEKLFF.